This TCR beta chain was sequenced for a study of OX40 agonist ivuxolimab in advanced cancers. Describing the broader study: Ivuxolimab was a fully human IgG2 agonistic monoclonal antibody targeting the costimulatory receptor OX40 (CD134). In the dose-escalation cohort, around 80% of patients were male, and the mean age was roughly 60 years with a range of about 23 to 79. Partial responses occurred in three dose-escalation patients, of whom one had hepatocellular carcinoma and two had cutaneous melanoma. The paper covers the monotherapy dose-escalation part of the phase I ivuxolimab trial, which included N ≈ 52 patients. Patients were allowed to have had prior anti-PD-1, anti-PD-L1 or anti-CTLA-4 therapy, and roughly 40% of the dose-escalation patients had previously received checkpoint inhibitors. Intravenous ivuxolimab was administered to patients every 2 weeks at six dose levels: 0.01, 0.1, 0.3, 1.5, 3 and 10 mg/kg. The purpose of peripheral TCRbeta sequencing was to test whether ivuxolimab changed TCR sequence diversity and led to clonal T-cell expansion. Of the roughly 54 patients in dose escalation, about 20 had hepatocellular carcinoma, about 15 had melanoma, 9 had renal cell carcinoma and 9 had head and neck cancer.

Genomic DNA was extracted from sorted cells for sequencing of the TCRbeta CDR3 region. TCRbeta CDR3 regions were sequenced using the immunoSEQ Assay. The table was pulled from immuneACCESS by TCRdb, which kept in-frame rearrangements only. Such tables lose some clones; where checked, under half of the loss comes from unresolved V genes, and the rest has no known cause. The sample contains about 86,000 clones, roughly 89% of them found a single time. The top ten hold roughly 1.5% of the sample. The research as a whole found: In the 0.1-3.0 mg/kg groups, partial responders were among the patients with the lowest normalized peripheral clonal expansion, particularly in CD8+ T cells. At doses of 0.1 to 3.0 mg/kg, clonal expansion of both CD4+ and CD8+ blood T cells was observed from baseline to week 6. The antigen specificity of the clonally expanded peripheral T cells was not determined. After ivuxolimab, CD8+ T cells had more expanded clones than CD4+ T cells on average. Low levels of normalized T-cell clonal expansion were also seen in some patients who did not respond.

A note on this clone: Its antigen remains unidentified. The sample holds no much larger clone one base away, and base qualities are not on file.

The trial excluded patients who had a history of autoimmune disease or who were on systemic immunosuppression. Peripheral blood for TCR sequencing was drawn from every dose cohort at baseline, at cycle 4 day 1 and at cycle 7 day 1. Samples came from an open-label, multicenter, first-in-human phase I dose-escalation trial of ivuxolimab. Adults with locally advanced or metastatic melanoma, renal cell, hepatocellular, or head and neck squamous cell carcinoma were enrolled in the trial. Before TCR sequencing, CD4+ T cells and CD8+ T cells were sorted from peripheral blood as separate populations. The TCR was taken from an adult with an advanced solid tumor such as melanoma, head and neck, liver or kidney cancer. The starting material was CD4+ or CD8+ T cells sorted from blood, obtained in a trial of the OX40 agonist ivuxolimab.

The DNA is as follows: TGTGCCAGCGCCTCTTCCACAGATACGCAGTATTTT. This yields the protein CASASSTDTQYF. The sequence links TRBV2 to TRBJ2-3; too little of a D gene remains to name it. V is clipped by 8 bases and J by 2 bases, and the sequence between their germline boundaries is 8 bases long. CDR1 and CDR2 are drawn from the germline V gene: SNHLY, FYNNEI. CDR3 length: 12 amino acids, cysteine to phenylalanine. The read is trimmed to its CDR3 DNA, 36 bases read in frame from base 1.